One and the same sample provided the 27 T cell receptor beta chains below, sequenced in a study of response to subunit inactivated influenza vaccine. From the RT-PCR reads, TCRdb called clonotypes with MiXCR, one entry per CDR3 protein. The repertoire holds 530,000 or so distinct CDR3 sequences, with approximately 12% as singletons. Specimen: PBMCs from blood, collected on the day of vaccination. The receptors here all came from a man aged 50 to 59 who received an inactivated influenza vaccine.

This clonotype occurred many times. The chain combines TRBV7-8 with TRBJ2-1, with 8 bases fitting TRBD2. The CDR3 totals 18 residues. The ends lost 1 base at V and 0 bases at J; junction bases unmatched: 8. The germline V gene encodes CDR1 SGHVS and CDR2 FQNEAQ. CDR3 in amino acids: CASSLVSGTSRSYNEQFF. Written as DNA, the CDR3 is TGTGCCAGCAGCTTAGTTAGCGGGACGAGTCGCTCCTACAATGAGCAGTTCTTC.

This chain connects TRBV5-1 to TRBJ2-1, with D possibly matching TRBD2 (5 bases). V lost 5 bases, J lost 5 bases, and 11 bases lay in between. Germline CDR1 SGHRS, CDR2 YFSETQ. CDR3 length equals 13 residues. CDR3 in DNA: TGCGCCAGCAGTCGGGGTCTCGACAATGAGCAGTTCTTC. It translates to CASSRGLDNEQFF.

This clonotype was recorded many times. The gene calls are TRBV5-1 and TRBJ2-1, with 9 bases lining up with TRBD1. The J segment lost 4 bases and the V segment lost 3 bases, leaving 5 bases of the junction unmatched. The CDR3 loop spans 15 amino acids. From germline, CDR1 is SGHRS and CDR2 YFSETQ. CDR3 in DNA: TGCGCCAGCAGCTCGACAGGGGGAAGGTACAATGAGCAGTTCTTC. This translates into CASSSTGGRYNEQFF.

This clonotype appeared many times. V is TRBV19 and J is TRBJ1-5; D ambiguous. Germline CDR1 LNHDA, CDR2 SQIVND (reference sequence). V was shortened by 6 bases and J by 0 bases, with 12 bases between the two germline ends. The CDR3 runs to 15 residues. The CDR3 loop reads CASRMATYSNQPQHF. The CDR3 DNA reads as TGTGCCAGTAGGATGGCCACCTATAGCAATCAGCCCCAGCATTTT.

The rearrangement joins TRBV12-3 or TRBV12-4 to TRBJ2-5; the D gene could be TRBD1 or TRBD2 (5 bases each). V lost 7 bases to trimming and J lost 4 bases, with 16 bases between them. The CDR3 loop spans 14 amino acids. The CDR3 protein is CASMPGTTRETQYF. The CDR3 region has the DNA TGTGCCAGCATGCCTGGGACCACCCGAGAGACCCAGTACTTC.

The chain carries TRBV30 and TRBJ2-2, with 12 bases identical to TRBD2. Germline V CDR1 and CDR2: GTSNPN, SVGIG (reference sequence). Trimming removed 3 bases from V and 6 bases from J; junction bases left unmatched: 2. The CDR3 has 14 residues. CDR3 coding DNA: TGTGCCTGGAGGAGACTAGCGGGAGCCGGGGAGCTGTTTTTT. It yields the protein CAWRRLAGAGELFF. Based on the CDR3 plus reference TRBV30 and TRBJ2-2, the full variable domain is SQTIHQWPATLVQPVGSPLSLECTVEGTSNPNLYWYRQAAGRGLQLLFYSVGIGQISSEVPQNLSASRPQDRQFILSSKKLLLSDSGFYLCAWRRLAGAGELFFGEGSRLTVL.

This chain uses TRBV12-3 or TRBV12-4 with TRBJ1-2, with D unresolved. The CDR3 runs to 13 residues. The V end lost 5 bases, the J end lost 4 bases, and 11 bases lay between the germline ends. CDR3 DNA sequence: TGTGCCAGCAGTCCCCGGCTTGGCTATGGCTACACCTTC. This encodes CASSPRLGYGYTF.

This clonotype was counted many times. This chain uses TRBV5-1 with TRBJ1-3; D is unclear. V was clipped by 6 bases and J by 0 bases, with 13 bases between them. Germline V CDR1 and CDR2: SGHRS, YFSETQ. The CDR3 totals 15 residues. In nucleotides, the CDR3 is TGCGCCAGCAAGGAAACAGAGATCTCTGGAAACACCATATATTTT. Translating gives CASKETEISGNTIYF.

This rearrangement joins TRBV2 to TRBJ1-2; D uncertain. Looked up from germline, CDR1 is SNHLY and CDR2 is FYNNEI. V was shortened by 7 bases and J by 2 bases, with 11 bases between the two germline ends. The CDR3 has 13 residues. The CDR3: CASTFTENYGYTF. Here the CDR3 DNA reads TGTGCCAGCACCTTCACAGAGAACTATGGCTACACCTTC.

There are a few counts of this clonotype. The V and J genes are TRBV7-2 and TRBJ2-7; D is unresolved. V lost 2 bases, J lost 6 bases, and 11 bases lay in between. The CDR3 contains 13 residues. The V gene's germline CDR1 is SGHTA and CDR2 FQGNSA. The chain's CDR3 is CASSLSLGPEQYF. The DNA of the CDR3 is TGTGCCAGCAGCTTATCATTAGGGCCCGAGCAGTACTTC.

This sequence joins TRBV5-1 and TRBJ2-7; no clear D. The CDR3 consists of 13 residues. Between the trimmed V and J ends, which lost 2 bases and 9 bases, there was a span of 15 bases. Germline V gene sequence: CDR1 SGHRS, CDR2 YFSETQ. The CDR3 sequence is CASSLPFSDGQYF. In DNA, the CDR3 is TGCGCCAGCAGCTTACCTTTCTCTGACGGGCAGTACTTC.

At least ten counts were recorded for this clonotype. The chain employs TRBV12-3 or TRBV12-4 and TRBJ2-2, with TRBD1 identical over 9 bases. Trimming cost V 6 bases and J 0 bases; bases outside gene matches: 8. There are 17 residues in the CDR3. The CDR3, as DNA: TGTGCCAGCAGCAATAAAGGGACAGGGACGAACACCGGGGAGCTGTTTTTT. Translated: CASSNKGTGTNTGELFF.

The chain recombines TRBV3-1 with TRBJ2-3; TRBD2 aligns across 10 bases. From germline, CDR1 is LGHDT and CDR2 YNNKEL (reference sequence). The J segment lost 1 base and the V segment lost 2 bases, leaving 6 bases of the junction unmatched. The CDR3 totals 17 residues. CDR3 region: CASSQLGLADGTDTQYF. CDR3 sequence (DNA): TGTGCCAGCAGCCAACTCGGACTAGCGGACGGCACAGATACGCAGTATTTT.

This clonotype was seen a handful of times. The gene calls are TRBV7-2 and TRBJ2-5, with D perhaps assigned TRBD1 or TRBD2 (6 bases each). This CDR3 has 15 residues. Trimming left V 0 bases short and J 5 bases short, with 13 bases between. Looked up from germline, CDR1 is SGHTA and CDR2 is FQGNSA. Here the CDR3 reads CASSLAFGGRETQYF. The CDR3 bases are TGTGCCAGCAGCTTAGCATTTGGGGGGCGGGAGACCCAGTACTTC.

The chain couples TRBV28 to TRBJ2-1; the match to TRBD2 covers 12 bases. This CDR3 has 17 residues. The V gene end was trimmed by 6 bases and the J gene end by 9 bases; junction bases not matched to a gene: 15. In germline, CDR1 is MDHEN, CDR2 SYDVKM. CDR3 sequence (DNA): TGTGCCAGCAGCCCTGGGGCTAGCGGGAGGGAGTATGGTGAGCAGTTCTTC. Protein: CASSPGASGREYGEQFF.

This clonotype was seen a few times. This chain joins TRBV5-1 and TRBJ1-1; D remains ambiguous. The CDR3 sequence is 17 residues long. Trimming took off 3 bases at V and 0 bases at J, with 18 bases between the two ends. In germline, CDR1 is SGHRS, CDR2 YFSETQ. CDR3 coding DNA: TGCGCCAGCAGCTATAAGGATCCTGAGAGCATGAACACTGAAGCTTTCTTT. Encoded protein: CASSYKDPESMNTEAFF.

This clonotype was detected a few times. The V call is TRBV28, the J call TRBJ2-4; TRBD1 matches at 9 bases. J lost 6 bases, V lost 5 bases, and 2 bases had no gene match. The CDR3 spans 13 residues. Germline values: CDR1 MDHEN, CDR2 SYDVKM. This CDR3 is CASSRQGGNIQYF. The DNA of the CDR3 is TGTGCCAGCAGTCGACAGGGGGGAAACATTCAGTACTTC.

The chain couples TRBV6-2 or TRBV6-3 to TRBJ2-2; no reliable D call. Germline CDR1 reads MNHEY; CDR2 reads SVGEGT. CDR3 length equals 14 residues. V dropped 2 bases and J dropped 9 bases, with 13 bases sitting between them. CDR3 region: CASSYEVMRRELFF. DNA of the CDR3: TGTGCCAGCAGTTACGAGGTGATGAGGAGGGAGCTGTTTTTT.

There are many counts of this clonotype. The gene calls are TRBV20-1 and TRBJ2-5; 10 bases agree with TRBD1. In germline, CDR1 is DFQATT, CDR2 SNEGSKA (reference sequence). The V gene end was trimmed by 6 bases and the J gene end by 5 bases; junction bases not matched to a gene: 9. The CDR3 consists of 14 residues. This CDR3 is CSATPTGGSETQYF. The CDR3 DNA reads TGCAGTGCGACGCCGACAGGGGGCTCGGAGACCCAGTACTTC.

This chain joins TRBV7-9 and TRBJ2-5; tentatively, D is TRBD2 (5 bases). V lost 3 bases and J lost 2, with 16 bases in between. The germline CDR1 and CDR2 sequences are SEHNR and FQNEAQ (reference sequence). This CDR3 is 16 amino acids long. CDR3: CASSFIGPRGQETQYF. CDR3 nucleotides: TGTGCCAGCAGCTTCATTGGGCCCCGGGGACAAGAGACCCAGTACTTC.

This clonotype was detected many times. The genes are TRBV10-3 and TRBJ2-2; D is unclear. The germline V gene has CDR1 ENHRY and CDR2 SYGVKD. CDR3 length: 14 amino acids. V lost 5 bases and J lost 4, with 11 bases in between. CDR3 protein: CAISPVAGTGELFF. CDR3 bases: TGTGCCATCAGTCCGGTAGCAGGCACCGGGGAGCTGTTTTTT.

The chain carries TRBV28 and TRBJ2-1, with TRBD2 matching 8 bases. CDR1 is MDHEN, CDR2 SYDVKM, per germline. CDR3 length equals 14 residues. V shed 7 bases and J 4 bases; nucleotides not matched to a gene: 6. The CDR3: CASIGRGEYNEQFF. The CDR3 DNA sequence: TGTGCCAGCATTGGGCGGGGGGAATACAATGAGCAGTTCTTC.

This clonotype was observed at least ten times. CDR3 in DNA: TGCGCCAGCAGCTTGAACCCAGCGGGCACCGGGGAGCTGTTTTTT. Translated, it gives CASSLNPAGTGELFF. The chain joins TRBV5-1 to TRBJ2-2; D might be TRBD2 (6 bases). CDR3 length equals 15 residues. Germline CDR1 is SGHRS and CDR2 is YFSETQ. Between the trimmed V and J ends, which lost 1 base and 4 bases, there was a span of 11 bases.

The table lists this clonotype with a few counts. The chain joins TRBV20-1 to TRBJ2-1; D may be TRBD2 (5 bases). Germline values: CDR1 DFQATT, CDR2 SNEGSKA (reference sequence). The CDR3 spans 12 residues. V was cut by 6 bases and J by 6 bases, with 12 bases left in between. CDR3 sequence (DNA): TGCAGTGCGCGCCCTAGCAGCAATGAGCAGTTCTTC. It translates to CSARPSSNEQFF.

The chain employs TRBV20-1 and TRBJ1-5; the D gene is possibly TRBD1 (5 bases). The germline V gene has CDR1 DFQATT and CDR2 SNEGSKA (reference sequence). The V and J ends lost 3 bases and 2 bases respectively, with 8 bases between them. The CDR3 extends over 13 amino acids. The CDR3, as DNA: TGCAGTGCTAGCGGGGGAGGCAATCAGCCCCAGCATTTT. The encoded protein is CSASGGGNQPQHF.

At least ten counts were recorded for this clonotype. The chain combines TRBV12-3 or TRBV12-4 with TRBJ1-3, with TRBD1 matching 7 bases. V lost 6 bases, J lost 0 bases, and 5 bases stayed unmatched. CDR3 length: 15 residues. CDR3 DNA sequence: TGTGCCAGCAGACTGGACAGGCGCTCTGGAAACACCATATATTTT. It encodes CASRLDRRSGNTIYF.

There are a few counts of this clonotype. This chain connects TRBV10-3 to TRBJ2-6, with D hard to call. V lost 6 bases and J 2 bases, leaving 14 bases between the germline ends. The V gene's germline CDR1 is ENHRY and CDR2 SYGVKD. The CDR3 is made up of 16 amino acids. The CDR3 here is CAIRVDLAPGANVLTF. Written as DNA, the CDR3 is TGTGCCATCAGGGTTGATCTCGCGCCTGGGGCCAACGTCCTGACTTTC.